The clone carrying this T cell receptor (beta chain) showed up just once. Its target is not known. The CDR3 totals 16 residues. The germline V gene encodes CDR1 LGHNA and CDR2 YNFKEQ. The V end lost 0 bases, the J end lost 2 bases, and 10 bases lay between the germline ends. This sample stems from a study of STAT3 mutations in large granular lymphocyte leukemia. Some clones are missing from TCRdb's copy, which holds only in-frame ones; the method was immunoSEQ multiplex PCR. The sample includes some 10,000 clones, 85% to 90% of them seen just once. Findings of the study overall: In several patients, dominant TCR clone burden exceeded STAT3 mutant burden, suggesting STAT3 mutation arose secondarily. Every T-LGLL patient had at least one immunodominant TCRbeta clonotype. Some patients had persisting codominant clonotypes that could mask small clones. Variable sampling intervals and differing treatment regimens complicated linking therapy response to TCR clonal burden changes.

The V and J genes are TRBV4-2 and TRBJ2-2; tentatively, D is TRBD2 (6 bases). Input material: peripheral blood mononuclear cells. The origin of this receptor is a man in his 60s with T-cell large granular lymphocyte leukemia. Some clones in this sample may be carry-over from other donors' samples. As DNA, the CDR3 is TGTGCCAGCAGCCAAGATTCGGGGACTAACACCGGGGAGCTGTTTTTT. The encoded protein is CASSQDSGTNTGELFF.